This T cell receptor (beta chain) was identified during a study of blood T cell repertoires in COVID-19. About the study: The samples span acute and convalescent COVID-19 from the United States, Italy and Spain. PBMCs, B-cell-depleted T cells, or T cells provided the cDNA or gDNA that made up the material.

Under the authors' procedure: Amplification with reference gene primers provided the estimates of nucleated cell counts. Sequenced by immunoSEQ multiplex PCR; TCRdb stores in-frame clones only, minus some. V and J calls and clone size are given by that table; D and trimming were obtained from the DNA. The profile shows under 300,000 clones, roughly 85% of them singletons. The CDR3 has 15 amino acids. V was pared by 5 bases and J by 5 bases, with 16 bases between. Germline V gene sequence: CDR1 PRHDT, CDR2 FYEKMQ (reference sequence). The V gene is TRBV13, the J gene TRBJ2-1; D uncertain. This receptor was identified in a woman aged 70-85 years with acute or convalescent COVID-19. The sample comprised peripheral blood. CDR3 protein: CASSILARRDNEQFF. Here the CDR3 DNA reads TGTGCCAGCAGCATCCTCGCGAGGCGTGACAATGAGCAGTTCTTC.